The 22 T cell receptor beta chains presented below share a single source sample, sequenced in a study of STAT5B mutations in CD4+ large granular lymphocyte leukemia. TCRdb keeps only in-frame clones here, not all; method: immunoSEQ multiplex PCR. This table holds about 26,000 clones, 80% to 85% found once. The sample consisted of CD4+ T cells from blood buffy coats. The receptors were gathered from a human donor in good health.

V is TRBV27 and J is TRBJ1-1, with D possibly matching TRBD1 (6 bases). CDR1 is MNHEY and CDR2 is SMNVEV in the germline V gene (reference sequence). The CDR3 loop spans 16 amino acids. V was cut by 5 bases and J by 5 bases, with 21 bases left in between. CDR3 coding DNA: TGTGCCAGCAGTCCCGCCCAACTGCAGGGGTCAACTGAAGCTTTCTTT. Protein product: CASSPAQLQGSTEAFF.

This chain joins TRBV6-1 and TRBJ2-1; 10 positions match TRBD2. The CDR3 runs to 16 residues. V lost 3 bases and J lost 4; bases outside the gene matches: 6. Germline CDR1 reads MNHNS; CDR2 reads SASEGT. CDR3 nucleotides: TGTGCCAGCAGTGAGATAGCGGGGGGCACTTACAATGAGCAGTTCTTC. Its protein is CASSEIAGGTYNEQFF.

The chain carries TRBV7-8 and TRBJ2-2; D ambiguous. Germline V gene lookup returns CDR1 SGHVS and CDR2 FQNEAQ. V lost 0 bases, J lost 2 bases, and 10 bases lay in between. This CDR3 is built from 16 residues. The CDR3 nucleotides are TGTGCCAGCAGCTTAGCGGTTAGCAGAAACACCGGGGAGCTGTTTTTT. It specifies CASSLAVSRNTGELFF.

The chain couples TRBV7-9 to TRBJ1-2, with a tentative D call TRBD1 (5 bases). The V end was cut by 1 base, the J end by 4 bases, with 13 bases between. Germline V gene data show CDR1 as SEHNR and CDR2 as FQNEAQ (reference sequence). This CDR3 comprises 15 residues. The CDR3 nucleotides read TGTGCCAGCAGCTTAGTTGGGGACCGGAGCTATGGCTACACCTTC. Translated: CASSLVGDRSYGYTF. The variable domain in full, completed from reference TRBV7-9 and TRBJ1-2, reads DTGVSQNPRHKITKRGQNVTFRCDPISEHNRLYWYRQTLGQGPEFLTYFQNEAQLEKSRLLSDRFSAERPKGSFSTLEIQRTEQGDSAMYLCASSLVGDRSYGYTFGSGTRLTVV.

The rearrangement links TRBV6-5 to TRBJ1-1, with D maybe TRBD1 (5 bases). V shed 5 bases and J shed 9 bases, with 10 bases lying between them. Germline V gives CDR1 MNHEY, CDR2 SVGAGI. CDR3 length: 11 amino acids. The CDR3 loop is CASSTGPQAFF. As DNA, the CDR3 is TGTGCCAGCAGTACAGGCCCCCAAGCTTTCTTT.

V usage is TRBV6-5 and J usage is TRBJ2-6; no definite D call. V dropped 6 bases and J dropped 3 bases, with 9 bases sitting between them. The CDR3 is 14 residues long. Germline assignment: CDR1 MNHEY and CDR2 SVGAGI. This chain's CDR3 is CASRADGGANVLTF. CDR3 sequence (DNA): TGTGCCAGCAGGGCGGATGGTGGGGCCAACGTCCTGACTTTC.

V usage is TRBV18 and J usage is TRBJ1-3; D unclear. CDR1 and CDR2 from the germline V gene are KGHSH and LQKENI. V dropped 3 bases and J dropped 3 bases, with 21 bases sitting between them. CDR3 length equals 18 residues. DNA of the CDR3: TGTGCCAGCTCACCTGTTTCCGGTGGCAGCCAAATTGGAAACACCATATATTTT. Translated, it gives CASSPVSGGSQIGNTIYF. The complete variable domain, with remaining parts taken from reference TRBV18 and TRBJ1-3, reads NAGVMQNPRHLVRRRGQEARLRCSPMKGHSHVYWYRQLPEEGLKFMVYLQKENIIDESGMPKERFSAEFPKEGPSILRIQQVVRGDSAAYFCASSPVSGGSQIGNTIYFGEGSWLTVV.

J is TRBJ2-2 and V is TRBV5-6; tentatively, D is TRBD2 (5 bases). The ends were cut back, 4 bases at V and 0 bases at J, with 13 bases in the middle. The CDR3 totals 16 residues. CDR1 and CDR2 (germline): SGHDT, YYEEEE. For the CDR3, the DNA is TGTGCCAGCAGCCTGGACCGACTAACGAACACCGGGGAGCTGTTTTTT. This translates into CASSLDRLTNTGELFF. Supplemented by reference TRBV5-6 and TRBJ2-2, the full variable domain reads DAGVTQSPTHLIKTRGQQVTLRCSPKSGHDTVSWYQQALGQGPQFIFQYYEEEERQRGNFPDRFSGHQFPNYSSELNVNALLLGDSALYLCASSLDRLTNTGELFFGEGSRLTVL.

V gene TRBV5-4 combines with J gene TRBJ1-2; D call uncertain. Per germline, CDR1 SGHNT and CDR2 YYREEE (reference sequence). V lost 0 bases to trimming and J lost 8 bases, with 14 bases between them. This CDR3 is built from 14 residues. The CDR3 DNA reads as TGTGCCAGCAGCTTGGGGCTTAGCCAAGTCGGCTACACCTTC. It codes for CASSLGLSQVGYTF.

The V and J genes are TRBV4-2 and TRBJ1-4; a possible D gene is TRBD1 (5 bases). CDR3 length equals 19 residues. Germline assignment: CDR1 LGHNA and CDR2 YNFKEQ. Trimming took 3 bases from V and 3 from J, leaving 23 bases between them. The CDR3 here is CASSQSSGTASPSNEKLFF. The CDR3 DNA is TGTGCCAGCAGCCAGAGCTCCGGGACCGCCTCTCCCTCTAATGAAAAACTGTTTTTT.

The chain recombines TRBV6-6 with TRBJ1-2, with TRBD1 identical over 7 bases. Germline CDR1 MNHNY, CDR2 SVGAGI (reference sequence). V lost 0 bases, J lost 8 bases, and 6 bases stayed unmatched. This CDR3 has 14 amino acids. The CDR3 loop reads CASSYSYRGEGYTF. The CDR3 DNA reads as TGTGCCAGCAGTTACTCCTACAGGGGCGAGGGCTACACCTTC.

Here the CDR3 reads CASSLFGAQGEKLFF. The DNA for the CDR3 is TGTGCCAGCAGCTTATTTGGGGCTCAGGGTGAAAAACTGTTTTTT. The chain couples TRBV7-2 to TRBJ1-4; a possible D gene is TRBD1 (5 bases). V was pared by 2 bases and J by 7 bases, with 14 bases between. The CDR3 has 15 amino acids. Germline V CDR1 and CDR2: SGHTA, FQGNSA.

V and J are TRBV6-1 and TRBJ2-3; TRBD1 matches at 7 bases. From germline, CDR1 is MNHNS and CDR2 SASEGT. The CDR3 consists of 11 residues. V shed 8 bases and J 4 bases; nucleotides not matched to a gene: 0. CDR3 nucleotide sequence: TGTGCCAGCCAGGGGGCAGATACGCAGTATTTT. It yields the protein CASQGADTQYF.

V is TRBV15 and J is TRBJ2-7; 11 nucleotides align to TRBD2. CDR1 and CDR2 (germline): LNHNV, YYDKDF (reference sequence). Trimming at V came to 0 bases and at J to 2 bases, leaving 12 bases not matched to a gene. CDR3 length: 19 residues. As DNA, the CDR3 is TGTGCCACCAGCAGAGATCGAGGGACGGATAGCGGGAGGGCCTACGAGCAGTACTTC. Its translation is CATSRDRGTDSGRAYEQYF.

This chain links TRBV10-3 with TRBJ2-1; D may be TRBD1 or TRBD2 (6 bases each). The CDR3 has 14 residues. Trimming took off 4 bases at V and 6 bases at J, with 13 bases between the two ends. The germline V gene encodes CDR1 ENHRY and CDR2 SYGVKD. CDR3 amino acids: CAISGRGAVNEQFF. DNA for the CDR3: TGTGCCATCAGTGGGAGGGGGGCGGTCAATGAGCAGTTCTTC.

J is TRBJ2-3 and V is TRBV7-2; D gene ambiguous. The CDR3 runs 13 residues. The V and J ends lost 1 base and 4 bases respectively, with 6 bases between them. Per germline, CDR1 SGHTA and CDR2 FQGNSA. The CDR3 is CASSLVGPDTQYF. The CDR3 nucleotides read TGTGCCAGCAGCTTAGTAGGGCCAGATACGCAGTATTTT.

The CDR3 bases are TGTGCCAGCAGCTTAGCAGGGCTAGCGGGAGAGACCCAGTACTTC. This gives the protein CASSLAGLAGETQYF. The chain has TRBV11-2 and TRBJ2-5; 8 positions match TRBD2. Germline V lookup: CDR1 SGHAT, CDR2 FQNNGV. The CDR3 consists of 15 residues. V lost 1 base, J lost 4 bases, and 5 bases stayed unmatched.

The chain combines TRBV9 with TRBJ2-7; 9 nucleotides line up with TRBD2. CDR3 length: 15 residues. V gave up 0 bases and J gave up 4 bases; unmatched junction bases: 5. Germline-derived CDR1 and CDR2 are SGDLS and YYNGEE. DNA of the CDR3: TGTGCCAGCAGCGTAGGAGGGACTAGCTATTACGAGCAGTACGTC. Translation gives CASSVGGTSYYEQYV.

The gene calls are TRBV19 and TRBJ2-3, with TRBD2 identical over 9 bases. The CDR3 runs to 14 residues. CDR1 is LNHDA and CDR2 is SQIVND in the germline V gene (reference sequence). Losses at the gene ends were 6 bases for V and 3 bases for J; bases not matched to a gene: 4. CDR3 DNA sequence: TGTGCCAGTAGCCTAAGCGGGAGGACAGATACGCAGTATTTT. Protein sequence: CASSLSGRTDTQYF.

The genes are TRBV2 and TRBJ2-4; 7 bases line up with TRBD1. Germline V lookup: CDR1 SNHLY, CDR2 FYNNEI. The junction had 14 bases not matched to a gene; V was cut back by 6 bases and J by 0 bases. This CDR3 comprises 18 residues. The CDR3 spells CASRPHGTAPLAKNIQYF. The CDR3 nucleotides are TGTGCCAGCAGGCCACATGGGACAGCCCCTCTAGCCAAAAACATTCAGTACTTC.

This chain joins TRBV4-2 and TRBJ1-6; D is unclear. The V gene lost 4 bases and the J gene lost 7 bases, with 17 bases spanning the gap. The CDR3 sequence is 16 residues long. The V gene's germline CDR1 is LGHNA and CDR2 YNFKEQ. DNA of the CDR3: TGTGCCAGCAGCCTTTCCCGTTACGGACCGAATTCACCCCTCCACTTT. Translation gives CASSLSRYGPNSPLHF.

V is TRBV7-9 and J is TRBJ2-7; 7 positions match TRBD2. CDR1 and CDR2 (germline): SEHNR, FQNEAQ (reference sequence). CDR3 size: 14 residues. J was trimmed by 1 base and V by 5 bases; bases with no gene match: 5. This chain's CDR3 is CASSPSAGSYEQYF. The CDR3 DNA follows: TGTGCCAGCAGCCCGTCAGCGGGGTCCTACGAGCAGTACTTC.